These 24 T cell receptor beta chains were sequenced from one sample in a study of T cell responses to AZD1222 COVID-19 vaccine. The protocol was immunoSEQ multiplex PCR, while the TCRdb copy is restricted to in-frame clones and leaves out a portion. This table holds about 140,000 clones, 85% to 95% found once. Sequencing used peripheral blood, obtained on day 0 of AZD1222 vaccination. These receptors were collected from an adult in good health.

This chain joins TRBV29-1 and TRBJ2-1, with D unclear. Trimming shortened V by 5 bases and J by 11 bases, and 13 bases separated the two germline ends. Germline V gene lookup returns CDR1 SQVTM and CDR2 ANQGSEA. The CDR3 sequence is 11 residues long. In DNA form, the CDR3 reads TGCAGCGTTTTTGAGAGAGCGAAGCAGTTCTTC. Its translation: CSVFERAKQFF.

V usage is TRBV5-1 and J usage is TRBJ1-2; TRBD1 matches 7 bases. V was pared by 4 bases and J by 1 base, with 4 bases of the junction left unmatched. Germline V CDR1 and CDR2: SGHRS, YFSETQ. The CDR3 has 14 residues. The CDR3 DNA follows: TGCGCCAGCAGCGTGGGACAGTTTAACTATGGCTACACCTTC. Translated, it gives CASSVGQFNYGYTF.

The rearrangement uses TRBV27 and TRBJ1-1; 7 nucleotides line up with TRBD1. The germline V gene has CDR1 MNHEY and CDR2 SMNVEV (reference sequence). The CDR3 runs to 16 residues. Trimming removed 5 bases from V and 2 bases from J; junction bases left unmatched: 11. The CDR3 loop reads CASSKIPGQLNTEAFF. CDR3 nucleotides: TGTGCCAGCAGTAAAATACCGGGACAGCTAAACACTGAAGCTTTCTTT.

The rearrangement uses TRBV2 and TRBJ2-7; D remains ambiguous. The CDR3 runs to 12 residues. Germline V gene data show CDR1 as SNHLY and CDR2 as FYNNEI. Trimming removed 4 bases at V and 2 bases at J, with 6 bases between. The CDR3 DNA reads as TGTGCCAGCAGTGCCGAACCCTACGAGCAGTACTTC. This translates into CASSAEPYEQYF.

The J gene is TRBJ2-7, the V gene TRBV30, with 9 nucleotides matching TRBD2. Germline V gives CDR1 GTSNPN, CDR2 SVGIG (reference sequence). CDR3 length equals 14 residues. The V gene end was trimmed by 0 bases and the J gene end by 6 bases; junction bases not matched to a gene: 6. The CDR3 sequence: CAWSVTSGLSEQYF. CDR3 bases: TGTGCCTGGAGTGTAACTAGCGGGTTAAGCGAGCAGTACTTC.

The chain couples TRBV25-1 to TRBJ2-7; D possibly uses TRBD1 or TRBD2 (5 bases each). The germline CDR1 and CDR2 sequences are MGHDK and SYGVNS. The CDR3 is 13 amino acids. The V gene lost 7 bases and the J gene lost 3 bases, with 13 bases spanning the gap. The CDR3 DNA follows: TGTGCCAGCACTATGGGACCTGGCTACGAGCAGTACTTC. Encoded protein: CASTMGPGYEQYF.

J is TRBJ1-6 and V is TRBV11-2; TRBD1 might be the D (6 bases). The CDR3 is 16 amino acids. V dropped 5 bases and J dropped 7 bases, with 18 bases sitting between them. Germline loops: CDR1 SGHAT, CDR2 FQNNGV. The CDR3 sequence: CASSGGPGTPNSPLHF. CDR3 sequence (DNA): TGTGCCAGCAGCGGAGGGCCCGGGACACCCAATTCACCCCTCCACTTT. Looking up the rest from reference TRBV11-2 and TRBJ1-6 gives the full variable domain: EAGVAQSPRYKIIEKRQSVAFWCNPISGHATLYWYQQILGQGPKLLIQFQNNGVVDDSQLPKDRFSAERLKGVDSTLKIQPAKLEDSAVYLCASSGGPGTPNSPLHFGNGTRLTVT.

V and J are TRBV3-1 (or the pseudogene TRBV3-2) and TRBJ1-1, with D uncertain. Germline values: CDR1 LGHDT, CDR2 YNNKEL (reference sequence). Trimming stripped 4 bases from V and 4 bases from J, with 19 bases between. The CDR3 is 16 residues long. The CDR3 nucleotides are TGTGCCAGCAGCCCCCAAAGAGCCACTCGGACCACTGAAGCTTTCTTT. This sequence encodes CASSPQRATRTTEAFF.

In this sample, this clone turned up a few times. The V call is TRBV12-3 or TRBV12-4, the J call TRBJ2-5; D is possibly TRBD1 (5 bases). The CDR3 extends over 13 amino acids. V was trimmed by 6 bases and J by 5 bases, leaving 13 bases between them. The CDR3 spells CASSQNRWETQYF. The CDR3 DNA reads TGTGCCAGCAGCCAAAACAGGTGGGAGACCCAGTACTTC.

The chain joins TRBV10-3 to TRBJ1-6; D gene uncertain. Trimming shortened V by 6 bases and J by 6 bases, and 12 bases separated the two germline ends. The CDR3 runs 14 residues. Germline lookup yields CDR1 ENHRY and CDR2 SYGVKD. The CDR3 DNA reads as TGTGCCATCAGGAATGAGGGTGCTAATTCACCCCTCCACTTT. It codes for CAIRNEGANSPLHF.

This chain uses TRBV6-5 with TRBJ2-2; 7 bases match TRBD2. After removal of 8 bases from V and 3 bases from J, the junction contained 9 bases not matched to a gene. CDR1 is MNHEY, CDR2 SVGAGI, per germline. The CDR3 contains 15 residues. CDR3 sequence reads: CASAAGDRYTGELFF. CDR3 DNA sequence: TGTGCCAGCGCGGCGGGGGACCGATACACCGGGGAGCTGTTTTTT.

The chain is built from TRBV11-2 and TRBJ1-2; TRBD1 aligns across 7 bases. V lost 1 base, J lost 4 bases, and 9 bases stayed unmatched. Germline assignment: CDR1 SGHAT and CDR2 FQNNGV. The CDR3 covers 16 residues. The CDR3, as DNA: TGTGCCAGCAGCTTAGTCTTACAACAGGGGACCTATGGCTACACCTTC. This codes for CASSLVLQQGTYGYTF.

The chain combines TRBV5-1 with TRBJ2-5; TRBD1 matches 11 bases. Trimming at V came to 1 base and at J to 5 bases, leaving 7 bases not matched to a gene. Germline V gene lookup returns CDR1 SGHRS and CDR2 YFSETQ. The CDR3 totals 16 residues. This CDR3 reads CASSLTGQGAVETQYF. The CDR3 nucleotides are TGCGCCAGCAGCTTGACTGGACAGGGGGCGGTGGAGACCCAGTACTTC.

The chain couples TRBV3-1 (or the pseudogene TRBV3-2) to TRBJ2-7; D is uncertain. The germline gives CDR1 LGHDT, CDR2 YNNKEL (reference sequence). Deletions cut 3 bases from V and 0 bases from J, with 9 bases between. The length of the CDR3 is 14 residues. Here the CDR3 DNA reads TGTGCCAGCAGCCAGGGGTGGAGCTCCTACGAGCAGTACTTC. Amino acid sequence: CASSQGWSSYEQYF.

V is TRBV5-5 and J is TRBJ1-1; tentative D call: TRBD1 (5 bases). V lost 3 bases and J 0 bases, leaving 6 bases between the germline ends. The CDR3 consists of 13 residues. Germline assignment: CDR1 SGHKS and CDR2 YYEKEE (reference sequence). The CDR3 here is CASSSRVNTEAFF. The DNA of the CDR3 is TGTGCCAGCAGCTCCAGGGTGAACACTGAAGCTTTCTTT.

This clone was observed a single time. J is TRBJ2-1 and V is TRBV29-1, with TRBD2 matching 9 bases. V shed 4 bases, J shed 8 bases, and the junction held 9 bases outside the gene matches. This CDR3 contains 14 residues. Germline-derived CDR1 and CDR2 are SQVTM and ANQGSEA. CDR3 sequence: CSVVGSGSVDEQFF. CDR3 nucleotides: TGCAGCGTTGTTGGTAGCGGGAGTGTCGATGAGCAGTTCTTC.

Here the CDR3 DNA reads TGCGCCAGCAGTGAGCGCAGGGGGAGCACTGAAGCTTTCTTT. Encoded protein: CASSERRGSTEAFF. The chain employs TRBV10-1 and TRBJ1-1, with TRBD1 matching 7 bases. V shed 2 bases, J shed 4 bases, and the junction held 4 bases outside the gene matches. From germline, CDR1 is WNHNN and CDR2 SYGVQD (reference sequence). This CDR3 is built from 14 residues.

This chain links TRBV5-6 with TRBJ1-4; 11 positions match TRBD1. This CDR3 is built from 16 residues. V lost 4 bases to trimming and J lost 3 bases; unmatched junction nucleotides: 5. Germline CDR1 is SGHDT and CDR2 is YYEEEE. The CDR3 DNA reads TGTGCCAGCAGCCAAGGACAGGGGGCCTCTAATGAAAAACTGTTTTTT. Residues: CASSQGQGASNEKLFF.

In the case of this clone: Other DNA sequences from this sample encode an identical CDR3 as well. The gene calls are TRBV5-1 and TRBJ2-1; 11 bases align to TRBD2. The length of the CDR3 is 15 residues. Germline values: CDR1 SGHRS, CDR2 YFSETQ. Unmatched junction bases numbered 2, after V lost 0 bases and J lost 6 bases. The CDR3, as DNA: TGCGCCAGCAGCTTGGCTCTAGCGGGAGGCAATGAGCAGTTCTTC. Its translation: CASSLALAGGNEQFF.

In this sample, this clone turned up once. The V call is TRBV29-1, the J call TRBJ1-1; a possible D gene is TRBD1 (6 bases). The germline V gene encodes CDR1 SQVTM and CDR2 ANQGSEA. This CDR3 has 12 amino acids. Trimming took 0 bases from V and 7 from J, leaving 9 bases between them. CDR3 loop: CSVEDLDSEAFF. CDR3 DNA sequence: TGCAGCGTTGAAGATCTGGACAGTGAAGCTTTCTTT.

This chain joins TRBV10-3 and TRBJ2-3; D is ambiguous. The V gene's germline CDR1 is ENHRY and CDR2 SYGVKD. Trimming removed 2 bases from V and 3 bases from J, with 15 bases in between. The CDR3 extends over 16 amino acids. The CDR3 loop is CAISEVVEVQTDTQYF. The CDR3 bases are TGTGCCATCAGTGAGGTGGTAGAGGTCCAGACAGATACGCAGTATTTT.

The chain links TRBV7-8 to TRBJ1-1, with D possibly TRBD1 on 5 matching bases. Germline loops: CDR1 SGHVS, CDR2 FQNEAQ. V lost 4 bases and J 1 base, leaving 13 bases between the germline ends. CDR3 size: 15 residues. CDR3: CASSWAGYRNTEAFF. The CDR3 bases are TGTGCCAGCAGCTGGGCAGGGTACAGGAACACTGAAGCTTTCTTT.

This chain joins TRBV19 and TRBJ1-1, with D possibly TRBD1 on 5 matching bases. V was trimmed by 5 bases and J by 7 bases, leaving 17 bases between them. Germline V gene data show CDR1 as LNHDA and CDR2 as SQIVND (reference sequence). CDR3 length: 14 residues. The CDR3 DNA follows: TGTGCCAGTAGTTTACAGAATTCTGGGGGTGAAGCTTTCTTT. Protein: CASSLQNSGGEAFF.

This chain joins TRBV25-1 and TRBJ1-6; D is undetermined. Trimming shortened V by 6 bases and J by 7 bases, and 4 bases separated the two germline ends. Germline lookup yields CDR1 MGHDK and CDR2 SYGVNS. This CDR3 spans 11 amino acids. CDR3 in DNA: TGTGCCAGCAGGAAGAATTCACCCCTCCACTTT. This codes for CASRKNSPLHF.